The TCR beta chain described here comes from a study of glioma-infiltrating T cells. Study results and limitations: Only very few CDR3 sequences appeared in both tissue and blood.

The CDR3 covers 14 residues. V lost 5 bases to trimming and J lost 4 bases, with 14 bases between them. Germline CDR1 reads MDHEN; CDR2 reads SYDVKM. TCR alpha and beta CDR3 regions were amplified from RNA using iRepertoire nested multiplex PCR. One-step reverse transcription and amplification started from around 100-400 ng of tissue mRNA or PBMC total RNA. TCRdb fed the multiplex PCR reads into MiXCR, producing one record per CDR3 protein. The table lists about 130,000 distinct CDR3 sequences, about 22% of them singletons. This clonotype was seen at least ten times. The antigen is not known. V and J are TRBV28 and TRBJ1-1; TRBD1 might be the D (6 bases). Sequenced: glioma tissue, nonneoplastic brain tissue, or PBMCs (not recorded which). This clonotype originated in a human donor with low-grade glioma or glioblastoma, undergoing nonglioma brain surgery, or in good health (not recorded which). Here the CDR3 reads CASSRRGATTEAFF. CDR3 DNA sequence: TGTGCCAGCAGTCGCCGGGGGGCGACCACTGAAGCTTTCTTT.